This T cell receptor beta chain emerged from a study of early T cells in non-severe SARS-CoV-2 infection. In its sample, this clonotype was seen a few times. Its matching antigen is unknown. The TCR library protocol was used to attach unique molecular identifiers. These identifiers were attached to individual cDNA molecules. A single record per CDR3 protein comes from TCRdb applying MiXCR to the 5' RACE reads. The table lists about 77,000 distinct CDR3 sequences, around 17% of them singletons. V was clipped by 5 bases and J by 8 bases, with 9 bases between them. The germline V gene has CDR1 DFQATT and CDR2 SNEGSKA (reference sequence). The CDR3 is made up of 10 amino acids. Regarding the study as a whole: The VDJdb matching leaned toward anti-spike CD8 responses and overlooked private and CD4 specificities.

The chain combines TRBV20-1 with TRBJ1-1; D remains unclear. This receptor was identified in an adult who was a healthcare worker with PCR-confirmed SARS-CoV-2 infection or an uninfected control (not recorded which). Sample: whole blood. Written as DNA, the CDR3 is TGCAGTGCTGTAAGAGAGGAAGCTTTCTTT. Translating it yields CSAVREEAFF.